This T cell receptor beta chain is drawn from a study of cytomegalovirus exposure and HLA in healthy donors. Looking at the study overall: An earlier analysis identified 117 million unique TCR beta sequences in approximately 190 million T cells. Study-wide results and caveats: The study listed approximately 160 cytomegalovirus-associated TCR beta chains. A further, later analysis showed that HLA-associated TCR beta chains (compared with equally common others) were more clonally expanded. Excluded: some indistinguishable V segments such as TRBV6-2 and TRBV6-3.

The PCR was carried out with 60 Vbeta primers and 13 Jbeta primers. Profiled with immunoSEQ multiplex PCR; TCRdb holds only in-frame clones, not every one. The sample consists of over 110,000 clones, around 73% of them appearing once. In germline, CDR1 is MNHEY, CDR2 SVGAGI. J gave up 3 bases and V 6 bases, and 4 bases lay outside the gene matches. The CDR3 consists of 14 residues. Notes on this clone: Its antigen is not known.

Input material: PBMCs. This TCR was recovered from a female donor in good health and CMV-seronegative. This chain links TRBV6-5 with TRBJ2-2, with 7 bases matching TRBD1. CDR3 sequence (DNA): TGTGCCAGCAGAATCACAGGGGACACCGGGGAGCTGTTTTTT. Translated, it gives CASRITGDTGELFF.